This T cell receptor beta chain was documented in a study of blood T cell repertoires in COVID-19. Background on the study: Samples representing acute and convalescent COVID-19 were sourced from the United States, Italy and Spain. Sample material is recorded as cDNA or gDNA derived from T cells, B-cell-depleted T cells, or PBMCs.

This clone was detected only once. The cohort comprised adults aged 18 to 89 years residing in about two dozen US areas. CDR1 and CDR2 from the germline V gene are MNHEY and SVGAGI. The CDR3 runs 15 residues. V dropped 6 bases and J dropped 2 bases, with 14 bases sitting between them. Authors' methods: Amplification of reference gene primers provided the estimated nucleated cell counts. The protocol was immunoSEQ multiplex PCR, while the TCRdb copy is restricted to in-frame clones and leaves out a portion. The DNA gave D and trimming, while V, J and clone size come from that table. Here the sample spans about 140,000 clones, approximately 84% being singletons.

The chain links TRBV6-5 to TRBJ1-3, with unresolved D. The clonotype originates from a man in his forties with acute COVID-19. The sequencing input was PBMCs or T cells enriched from blood (not recorded which). This chain's CDR3 is CASRRGLAAGNTIYF. CDR3 nucleotides: TGTGCCAGCAGGCGTGGACTTGCGGCTGGAAACACCATATATTTT.